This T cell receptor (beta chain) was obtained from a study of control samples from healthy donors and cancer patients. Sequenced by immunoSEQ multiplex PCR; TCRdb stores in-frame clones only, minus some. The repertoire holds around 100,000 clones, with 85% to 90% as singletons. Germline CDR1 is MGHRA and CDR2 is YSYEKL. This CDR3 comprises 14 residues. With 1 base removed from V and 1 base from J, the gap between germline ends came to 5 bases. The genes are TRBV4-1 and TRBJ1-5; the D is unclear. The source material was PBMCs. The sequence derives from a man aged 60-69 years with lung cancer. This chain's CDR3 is CASSQGVSNQPQHF. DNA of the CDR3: TGCGCCAGCAGCCAAGGGGTCAGCAATCAGCCCCAGCATTTT.